The entry below gives a single T cell receptor beta chain sequence along with its context. Its target antigen remains unknown. No base quality values were provided; no much bigger clone lies one nucleotide off. CDR1 and CDR2, per the germline V gene (reference sequence), are DFQATT and SNEGSKA. Reading from cysteine to phenylalanine, the CDR3 counts 16 amino acids. This entry keeps only the CDR3 DNA: 48 bases, framed from base 1. Unmatched junction bases come to 4, with V trimmed by 0 bases and J by 0 bases. For repertoire sequencing, the TCR beta CDR3 regions were amplified from RNA transcripts. A first-round RT-PCR used HTBI primers with the Qiagen OneStep RT-PCR kit, followed by a second-round multiplex PCR, size selection and purification. The libraries underwent paired-end sequencing with 100 bp reads on an Illumina HiSeq2000. Under the source paper's analysis protocol: SOAPnuke was used for read processing, and reads with adapters, uncalled bases, a mean Phred below 15, or no exact constant-primer or identifier match were discarded. High-quality paired reads were merged with COPE v1.2.5. Clonotypes were defined as unique nucleotide sequences and were aligned to IMGT TRB V, D and J references using MiTCR v1.1. The analysis was limited to V-J combinations with a frequency above 0.0001, which together covered about 99% of the repertoires. For each V-J combination, a TCR clonal expansion and chaos score was defined as the ratio of F50 clonal expansion to chaos observed in the TCRdist matrix. Welch's t-statistics and random forest were used to reduce features to 10 to 15 V-J combinations, which were fed into a naive Bayes classifier. The similarity between thyroid and blood repertoires was quantified using the Morisita-Horn index. TCRdb trimmed the raw reads at Q25, called clones with MiXCR and kept productive beta chains. Each CDR3 protein gets just one entry, which takes the most common genes and DNA from the rows behind it. For this entry, the V and J calls and clone size follow TCRdb and not the study's own pipeline. This sample is represented by 740,000 or so distinct CDR3 sequences; 40% of them were singletons. Around 40% of the sample is held by the ten biggest clonotypes.

This specimen comes from a study of Graves' ophthalmopathy and Graves' hyperthyroidism (dated by TCRdb to 2016 to 2018). Study-level background: Peripheral blood was collected at initial diagnosis, before any treatment. The independent validation cohort included about 19 hyperthyroidism patients plus 17 patients who later progressed from hyperthyroidism to ophthalmopathy. In total, some 130 blood samples were TCR-sequenced: approximately 42 ophthalmopathy, approximately 75 hyperthyroidism and about 17 hyperthyroidism-to-ophthalmopathy patients. In six or seven hyperthyroidism patients, the T-cell repertoires found in thyroid tissue were compared with those found in blood. After sampling, hyperthyroidism patients received methimazole starting at 30 mg daily, and ophthalmopathy patients received high-dose intravenous methylprednisolone. To explore V-J signatures that separate ophthalmopathy from hyperthyroidism, a discovery set of about a hundred patients was enrolled, consisting of 40 to 45 with ophthalmopathy and approximately 60 with stable hyperthyroidism. The study used TCR beta repertoire signatures to distinguish Graves' ophthalmopathy from Graves' hyperthyroidism and to predict progression to ophthalmopathy.

Ophthalmopathy patients were characterized by moderately to severely active disease, a Clinical Activity Score of at least 3, a NOSPECS grade of at least 4, and a disease duration under 3 months. Patients with other autoimmune diseases, uncontrolled infections, pregnancy or lactation were excluded. Clinical symptoms, serum thyroxine, TRAb, thyroid ultrasound and orbital computed tomography were used for diagnosis. Using Ficoll-Paque density gradient centrifugation, PBMCs were isolated from about 10 ml of fresh peripheral blood. Trizol reagent was used to extract the total RNA, and its quality was then checked on an Agilent 2100 Bioanalyzer. The paper as a whole reports these results and caveats: Sample size was not statistically predetermined, and group allocation was not concealed from the investigators. Most of the expanded thyroid clonotypes with a frequency above 0.001 were also detected in blood, and it was suggested that the thyroid immune response may be reflected by blood repertoires. In validation, the model predicted ophthalmopathy progression with about 70% sensitivity and roughly 72% specificity; around twelve predicted patients were CT-confirmed with GO in a median of approximately 6.5 months. Ophthalmopathy was separated from stable hyperthyroidism by the 13-signature model with around 89% sensitivity and 81% to 84% specificity in cross-validation and with 80%/75% in the test set.

Recombination linked TRBV20-1 to TRBJ2-5; a stretch of 10 junction bases matches TRBD2. This receptor was identified in an adult man with Graves' ophthalmopathy. Sequenced sample: peripheral blood. In nucleotide form, the sequence is TGCAGTGCTAGAGATCTTAGCGGGGGGTACCAAGAGACCCAGTACTTC. Its protein product is CSARDLSGGYQETQYF.